This T cell receptor beta chain was recorded in a study of T cells in localized non-small cell lung cancer. Trimming removed 0 bases at V and 6 bases at J, with 10 bases between. Germline V CDR1 and CDR2: SGHNT, YYREEE (reference sequence). This CDR3 spans 14 amino acids. Measured with immunoSEQ multiplex PCR; TCRdb has only the in-frame clones, and not every one. The data show about 33,000 clones, just under 80% seen once. This sequence joins TRBV5-4 and TRBJ1-5, with D unresolved. Specimen: peripheral blood, collected before any cancer treatment. The TCR comes from a male donor at least 60 years old with stage III squamous cell lung carcinoma. DNA of the CDR3: TGTGCCAGCAGCTTGGGGGTGGGAACTCAGCCCCAGCATTTT. It is translated as CASSLGVGTQPQHF. Combining the CDR3 with reference TRBV5-4 and TRBJ1-5 gives the whole variable domain ETGVTQSPTHLIKTRGQQVTLRCSSQSGHNTVSWYQQALGQGPQFIFQYYREEENGRGNFPPRFSGLQFPNYSSELNVNALELDDSALYLCASSLGVGTQPQHFGDGTRLSIL.